These T cell receptor beta chains were read from a single sample in a study of response to subunit inactivated influenza vaccine. TCRdb redid the calling of the RT-PCR reads with MiXCR, one entry per CDR3 protein. The sample yields hundreds of thousands of distinct CDR3 sequences, 22% seen once. Sample: PBMCs from blood, taken approximately 20 months after vaccination. Source of these receptors: a man aged 45 to 70 who received an inactivated influenza vaccine. CDR3s leave out the opening cysteine and the closing phenylalanine or tryptophan.

V: TRBV27
J: TRBJ1-2
CDR3: ASSLGGQGNGYT

V: TRBV7-9
J: TRBJ2-1
CDR3: ASSVGPFQF

V: TRBV24-1
J: TRBJ1-2
CDR3: ATSDFTGYGYT

V: TRBV27
J: TRBJ2-3
CDR3: ASSPGLGDTQY

V: TRBV5-1
J: TRBJ2-7
CDR3: ASSLEEAAASPGYEQY

V: TRBV6-1
J: TRBJ1-2
CDR3: ATERNGKNDGYT

V: TRBV9
J: TRBJ2-3
CDR3: ASSVGSSATRTQY

V: TRBV5-1
J: TRBJ2-5
CDR3: ASSSGVAGGPEETQY

V: TRBV5-5
J: TRBJ1-2
CDR3: ASSLAWTPTYGYT

V: TRBV5-1
J: TRBJ2-5
CDR3: ASSLVRERSETQY

V: TRBV12-3/TRBV12-4
J: TRBJ1-2
CDR3: ASSLGGQLVYGYT

V: TRBV7-2
J: TRBJ2-3
CDR3: ASSFMTSYTDTQY

V: TRBV29-1
J: TRBJ1-1
CDR3: SVEEVRGAF

V: TRBV6-1
J: TRBJ1-5
CDR3: ASIPGHLNQPQH

V: TRBV27
J: TRBJ1-5
CDR3: ASRLSGIGNQPQH

V: TRBV12-3/TRBV12-4
J: TRBJ1-5
CDR3: ASSPTGGGGNQPQH

V: TRBV6-2/TRBV6-3
J: TRBJ2-5
CDR3: ASSYDGGVQETQY

V: TRBV5-6
J: TRBJ1-2
CDR3: ASSDTVNYGYT

V: TRBV3-1
J: TRBJ2-5
CDR3: ASSHGTSRQETQY

V: TRBV7-2
J: TRBJ1-1
CDR3: ASSSGWVPAF

V: TRBV11-2
J: TRBJ1-5
CDR3: ASSLKSYSWGQNQPQH

V: TRBV5-6
J: TRBJ1-1
CDR3: ASSLVQLNTEAF